Sequencing of this T cell receptor beta chain was carried out in a study of blood T cell repertoires in COVID-19. At the level of the study: Collection of acute and convalescent COVID-19 samples took place in the United States, Italy and Spain. Sample material is recorded as cDNA or gDNA derived from T cells, B-cell-depleted T cells, or PBMCs.

This CDR3 comprises 13 residues. The germline V gene has CDR1 SGHTA and CDR2 FQGNSA. V dropped 7 bases and J dropped 1 base, with 10 bases sitting between them. Assay: immunoSEQ multiplex PCR; the TCRdb copy retains only in-frame clones and omits some. Here the sample spans under 150,000 clones, around 89% being singletons. The sample taken for sequencing was peripheral blood. The rearrangement joins TRBV7-2 to TRBJ2-5; unclear D gene. This TCR was sampled from a human donor in a cohort sampled during active COVID-19. CDR3 protein: CASTGWVQETQYF. As DNA, the CDR3 is TGTGCCAGCACCGGGTGGGTCCAAGAGACCCAGTACTTC.